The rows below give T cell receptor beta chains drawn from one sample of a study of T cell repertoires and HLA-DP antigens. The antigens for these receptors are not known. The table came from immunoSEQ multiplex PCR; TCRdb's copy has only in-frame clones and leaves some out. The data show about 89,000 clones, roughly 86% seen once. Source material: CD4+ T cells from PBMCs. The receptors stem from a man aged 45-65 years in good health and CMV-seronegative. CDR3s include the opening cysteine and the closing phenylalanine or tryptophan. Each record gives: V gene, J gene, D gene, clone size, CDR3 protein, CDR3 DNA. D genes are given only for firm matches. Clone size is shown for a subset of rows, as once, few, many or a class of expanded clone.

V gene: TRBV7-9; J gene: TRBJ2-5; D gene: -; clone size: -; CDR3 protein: CASSSYRGTAKETQYF; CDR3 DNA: TGTGCCAGCAGCTCCTATCGCGGGACAGCCAAAGAGACCCAGTACTTC
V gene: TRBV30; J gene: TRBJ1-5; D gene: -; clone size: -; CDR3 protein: CAWSVNLAQSGFGQPQHF; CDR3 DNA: TGTGCCTGGAGTGTAAATTTAGCGCAAAGTGGGTTTGGTCAGCCCCAGCATTTT
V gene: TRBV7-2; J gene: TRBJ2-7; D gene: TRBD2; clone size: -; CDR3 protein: CASTGRGGSEQYF; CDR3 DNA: TGTGCCAGCACCGGACGGGGGGGTAGCGAGCAGTACTTC
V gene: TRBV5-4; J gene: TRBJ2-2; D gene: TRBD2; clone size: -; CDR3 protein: CASSFGGGVHTGELFF; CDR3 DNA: TGTGCCAGCAGCTTTGGCGGGGGGGTCCATACCGGGGAGCTGTTTTTT
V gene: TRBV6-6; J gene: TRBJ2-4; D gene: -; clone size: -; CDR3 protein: CASSPVTPGVENIQYF; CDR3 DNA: TGTGCCAGCAGCCCTGTTACCCCGGGGGTAGAAAACATTCAGTACTTC
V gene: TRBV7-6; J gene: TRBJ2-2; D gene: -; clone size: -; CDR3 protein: CASSPGTIGRGELFF; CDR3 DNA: TGTGCCAGCAGCCCTGGGACGATCGGGCGGGGGGAGCTGTTTTTT
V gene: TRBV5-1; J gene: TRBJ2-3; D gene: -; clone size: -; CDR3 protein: CASSLDPGRDTQYF; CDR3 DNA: TGCGCCAGCAGCTTGGACCCGGGACGGGATACGCAGTATTTT
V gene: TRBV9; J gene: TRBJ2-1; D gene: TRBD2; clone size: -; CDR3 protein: CASSVKWRESEQFF; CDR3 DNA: TGTGCCAGCAGCGTAAAATGGCGGGAGAGTGAGCAGTTCTTC
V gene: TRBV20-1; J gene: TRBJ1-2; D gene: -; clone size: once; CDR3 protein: CSARDGYTF; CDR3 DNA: TGCAGTGCTAGAGATGGCTACACCTTC
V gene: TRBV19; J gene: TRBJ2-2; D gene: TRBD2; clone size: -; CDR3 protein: CASSIGHSGSWTGELFF; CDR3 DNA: TGTGCCAGTAGTATAGGCCATAGCGGGAGTTGGACCGGGGAGCTGTTTTTT
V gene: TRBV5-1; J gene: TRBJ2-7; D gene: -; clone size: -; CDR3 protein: CASSLEQGSYEQYF; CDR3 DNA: TGCGCCAGCAGCTTGGAACAGGGTTCCTACGAGCAGTACTTC
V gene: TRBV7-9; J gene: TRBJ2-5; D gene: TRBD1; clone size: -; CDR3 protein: CASSRPMGTGQETQYF; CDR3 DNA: TGTGCCAGCAGCCGCCCTATGGGGACAGGCCAAGAGACCCAGTACTTC